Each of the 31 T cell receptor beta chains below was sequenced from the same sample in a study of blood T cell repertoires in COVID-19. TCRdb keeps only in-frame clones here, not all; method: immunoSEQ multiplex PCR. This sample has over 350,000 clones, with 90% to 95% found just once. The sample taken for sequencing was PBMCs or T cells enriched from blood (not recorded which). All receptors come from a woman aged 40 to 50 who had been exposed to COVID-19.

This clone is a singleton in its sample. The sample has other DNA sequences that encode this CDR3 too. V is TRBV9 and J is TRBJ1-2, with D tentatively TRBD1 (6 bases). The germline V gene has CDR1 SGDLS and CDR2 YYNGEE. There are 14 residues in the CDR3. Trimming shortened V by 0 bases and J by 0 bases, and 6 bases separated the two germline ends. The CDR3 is CASSVGQANYGYTF. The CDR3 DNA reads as TGTGCCAGCAGCGTAGGACAGGCTAACTATGGCTACACCTTC.

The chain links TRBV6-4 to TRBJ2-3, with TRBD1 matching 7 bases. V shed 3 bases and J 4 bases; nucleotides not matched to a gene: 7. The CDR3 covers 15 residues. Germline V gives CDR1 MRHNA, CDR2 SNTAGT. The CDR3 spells CASSEQGVWADTQYF. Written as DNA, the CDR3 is TGTGCCAGCAGTGAGCAGGGGGTTTGGGCAGATACGCAGTATTTT.

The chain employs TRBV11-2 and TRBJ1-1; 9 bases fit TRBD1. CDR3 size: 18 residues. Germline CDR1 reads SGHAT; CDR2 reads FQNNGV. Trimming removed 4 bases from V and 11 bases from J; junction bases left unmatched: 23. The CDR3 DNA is TGTGCCAGCAGCTCGCGGGGACAGGGTCCGAGTCGGGCGTCGGAGGCTTTCTTT. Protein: CASSSRGQGPSRASEAFF.

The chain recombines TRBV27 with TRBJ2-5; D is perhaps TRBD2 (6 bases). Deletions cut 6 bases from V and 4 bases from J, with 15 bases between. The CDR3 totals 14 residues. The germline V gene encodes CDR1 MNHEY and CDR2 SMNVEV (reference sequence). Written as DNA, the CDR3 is TGTGCCAGCAGCTGGGGAGGTGTTCGAGAGACCCAGTACTTC. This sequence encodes CASSWGGVRETQYF.

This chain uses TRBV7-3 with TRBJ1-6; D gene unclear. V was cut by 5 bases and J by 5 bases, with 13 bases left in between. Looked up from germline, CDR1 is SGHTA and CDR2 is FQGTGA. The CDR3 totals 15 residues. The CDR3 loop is CASSGGTLHNSPLHF. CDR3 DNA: TGTGCCAGCAGCGGAGGCACCCTCCATAATTCACCCCTCCACTTT.

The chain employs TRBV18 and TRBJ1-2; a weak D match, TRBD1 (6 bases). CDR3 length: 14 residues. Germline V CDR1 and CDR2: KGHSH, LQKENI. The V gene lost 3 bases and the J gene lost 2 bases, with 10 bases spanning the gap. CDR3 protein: CASSPRDTNYGYTF. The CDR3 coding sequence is TGTGCCAGCTCACCCCGGGACACCAACTATGGCTACACCTTC.

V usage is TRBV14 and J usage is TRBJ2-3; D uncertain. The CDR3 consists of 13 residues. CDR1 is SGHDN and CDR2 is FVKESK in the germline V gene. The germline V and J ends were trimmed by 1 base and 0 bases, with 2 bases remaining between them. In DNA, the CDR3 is TGTGCCAGCAGCCAAGCGAGCACAGATACGCAGTATTTT. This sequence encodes CASSQASTDTQYF.

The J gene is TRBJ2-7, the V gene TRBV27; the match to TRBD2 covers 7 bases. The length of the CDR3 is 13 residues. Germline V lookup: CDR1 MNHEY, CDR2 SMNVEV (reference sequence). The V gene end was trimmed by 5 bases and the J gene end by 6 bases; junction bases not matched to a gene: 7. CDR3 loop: CASSLFRGVEQYF. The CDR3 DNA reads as TGTGCCAGCAGTCTCTTTCGGGGGGTCGAGCAGTACTTC.

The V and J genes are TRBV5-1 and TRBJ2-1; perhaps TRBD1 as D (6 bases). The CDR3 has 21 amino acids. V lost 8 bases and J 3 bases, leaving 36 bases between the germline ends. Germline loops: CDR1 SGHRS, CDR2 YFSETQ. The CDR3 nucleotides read TGCGCCAGTCGGGGTTACCATTGGGACATCTCCCCTGGGGCCTTCTACAATGAGCAGTTCTTC. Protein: CASRGYHWDISPGAFYNEQFF. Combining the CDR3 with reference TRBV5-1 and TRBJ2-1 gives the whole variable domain KAGVTQTPRYLIKTRGQQVTLSCSPISGHRSVSWYQQTPGQGLQFLFEYFSETQRNKGNFPGRFSGRQFSNSRSEMNVSTLELGDSALYLCASRGYHWDISPGAFYNEQFFGPGTRLTVL.

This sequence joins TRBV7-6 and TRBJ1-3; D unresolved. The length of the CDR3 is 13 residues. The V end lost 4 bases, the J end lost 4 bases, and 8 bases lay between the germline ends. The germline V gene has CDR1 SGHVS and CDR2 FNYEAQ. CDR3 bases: TGTGCCAGCAGCTCGGTTCTGGGAAACACCATATATTTT. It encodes CASSSVLGNTIYF.

CDR3 protein: CASRLGTGDLNTEAFF. Here the CDR3 DNA reads TGTGCCAGCAGACTAGGGACAGGAGACTTGAACACTGAAGCTTTCTTT. V is TRBV3-1 (or the pseudogene TRBV3-2) and J is TRBJ1-1; 8 bases align to TRBD1. J lost 0 bases, V lost 6 bases, and 9 bases had no gene match. The germline CDR1 and CDR2 sequences are LGHDT and YNNKEL (reference sequence). CDR3 length: 16 amino acids.

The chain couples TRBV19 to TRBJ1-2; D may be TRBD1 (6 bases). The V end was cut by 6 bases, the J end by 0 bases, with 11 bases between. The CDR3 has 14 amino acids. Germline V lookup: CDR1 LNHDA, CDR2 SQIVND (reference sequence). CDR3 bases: TGTGCCAGTAGAACAACAGGGACTAACTATGGCTACACCTTC. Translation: CASRTTGTNYGYTF.

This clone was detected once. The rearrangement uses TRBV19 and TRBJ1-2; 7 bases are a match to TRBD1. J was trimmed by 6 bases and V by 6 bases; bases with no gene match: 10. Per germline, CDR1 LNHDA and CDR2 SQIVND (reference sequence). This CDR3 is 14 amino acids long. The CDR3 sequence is CASSPLRTGDGYTF. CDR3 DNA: TGTGCCAGTAGCCCGCTAAGAACAGGGGATGGCTACACCTTC.

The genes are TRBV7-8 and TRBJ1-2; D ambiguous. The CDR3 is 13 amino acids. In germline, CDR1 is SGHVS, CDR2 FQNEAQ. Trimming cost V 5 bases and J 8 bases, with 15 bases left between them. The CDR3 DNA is TGTGCCAGCAGCGACGGCAGCGTCGGAGGCTACACCTTC. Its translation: CASSDGSVGGYTF.

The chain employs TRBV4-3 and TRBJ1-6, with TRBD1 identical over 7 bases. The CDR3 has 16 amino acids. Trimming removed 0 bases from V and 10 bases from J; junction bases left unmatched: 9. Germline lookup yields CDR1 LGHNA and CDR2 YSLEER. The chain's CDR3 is CASSQDLAGGKSPLHF. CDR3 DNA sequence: TGCGCCAGCAGCCAAGATCTGGCAGGGGGAAAGTCACCCCTCCACTTT.

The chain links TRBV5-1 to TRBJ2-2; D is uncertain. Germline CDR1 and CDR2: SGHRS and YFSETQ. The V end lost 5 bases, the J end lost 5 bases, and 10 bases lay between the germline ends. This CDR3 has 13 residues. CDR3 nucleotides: TGCGCCAGCAGACAGACCGTAACCGGGGAGCTGTTTTTT. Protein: CASRQTVTGELFF.

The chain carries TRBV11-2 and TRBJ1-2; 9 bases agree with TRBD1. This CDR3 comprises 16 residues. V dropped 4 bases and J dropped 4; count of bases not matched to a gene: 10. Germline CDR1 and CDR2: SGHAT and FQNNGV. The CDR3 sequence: CASSSPRDRAIYGYTF. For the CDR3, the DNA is TGTGCCAGCAGCTCCCCCAGGGACAGGGCGATCTATGGCTACACCTTC.

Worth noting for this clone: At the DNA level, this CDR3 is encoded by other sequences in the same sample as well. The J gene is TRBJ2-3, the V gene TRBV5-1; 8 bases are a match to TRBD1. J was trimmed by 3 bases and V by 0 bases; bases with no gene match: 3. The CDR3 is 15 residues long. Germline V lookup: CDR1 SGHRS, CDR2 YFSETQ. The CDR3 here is CASSLVGQGTDTQYF. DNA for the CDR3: TGCGCCAGCAGCTTGGTAGGACAGGGAACAGATACGCAGTATTTT.

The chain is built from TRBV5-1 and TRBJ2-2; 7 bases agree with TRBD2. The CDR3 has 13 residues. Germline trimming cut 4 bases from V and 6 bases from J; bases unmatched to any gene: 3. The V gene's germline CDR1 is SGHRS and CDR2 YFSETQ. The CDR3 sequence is CASSLTSPGELFF. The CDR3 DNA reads TGCGCCAGCAGCCTGACTAGCCCCGGGGAGCTGTTTTTT.

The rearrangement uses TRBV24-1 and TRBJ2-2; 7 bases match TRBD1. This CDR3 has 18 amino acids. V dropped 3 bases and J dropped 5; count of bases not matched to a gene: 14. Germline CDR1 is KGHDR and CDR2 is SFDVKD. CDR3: CATSDPNRPGQSTGELFF. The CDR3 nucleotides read TGTGCCACCAGTGATCCGAACCGTCCGGGACAGAGTACCGGGGAGCTGTTTTTT.

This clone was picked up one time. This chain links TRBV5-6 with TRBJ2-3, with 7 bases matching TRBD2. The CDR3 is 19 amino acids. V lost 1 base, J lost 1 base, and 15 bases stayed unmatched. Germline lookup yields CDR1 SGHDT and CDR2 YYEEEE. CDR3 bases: TGTGCCAGCAGCTTGCGTTCTAGCGGTTGGAGAGGAGGCACAGATACGCAGTATTTT. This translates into CASSLRSSGWRGGTDTQYF.

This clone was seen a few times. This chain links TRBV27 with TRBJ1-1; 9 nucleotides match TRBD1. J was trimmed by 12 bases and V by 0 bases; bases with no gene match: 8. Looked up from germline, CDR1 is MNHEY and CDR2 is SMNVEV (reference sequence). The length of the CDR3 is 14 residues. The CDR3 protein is CASSLSGQGQLSFF. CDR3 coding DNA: TGTGCCAGCAGTTTATCGGGACAGGGCCAGTTATCTTTCTTT.

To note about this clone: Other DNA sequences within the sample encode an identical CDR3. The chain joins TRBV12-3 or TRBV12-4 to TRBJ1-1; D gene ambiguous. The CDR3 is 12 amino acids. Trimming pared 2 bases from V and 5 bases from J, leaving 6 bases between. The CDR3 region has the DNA TGTGCCAGCAGTTTAACGGGAACTGAAGCTTTCTTT. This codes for CASSLTGTEAFF.

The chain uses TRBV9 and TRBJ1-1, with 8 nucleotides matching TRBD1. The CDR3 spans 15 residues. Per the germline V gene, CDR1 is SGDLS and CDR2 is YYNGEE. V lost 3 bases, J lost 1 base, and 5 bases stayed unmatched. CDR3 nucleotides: TGTGCCAGCAGCGCAACCGGGACAGGGAACACTGAAGCTTTCTTT. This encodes CASSATGTGNTEAFF.

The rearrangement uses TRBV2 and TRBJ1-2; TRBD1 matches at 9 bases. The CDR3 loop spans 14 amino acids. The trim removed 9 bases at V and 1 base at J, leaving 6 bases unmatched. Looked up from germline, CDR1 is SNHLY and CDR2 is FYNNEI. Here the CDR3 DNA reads TGTGCCAGAGTTAAGACAGGGGGTAACTATGGCTACACCTTC. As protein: CARVKTGGNYGYTF.

The CDR3 sequence is CASSALGANYGYTF. CDR3 in DNA: TGTGCCAGTAGTGCCCTAGGGGCTAACTATGGCTACACCTTC. The chain employs TRBV19 and TRBJ1-2; TRBD1 might be the D (5 bases). Deletions cut 5 bases from V and 0 bases from J, with 10 bases between. Germline-derived CDR1 and CDR2 are LNHDA and SQIVND (reference sequence). This CDR3 has 14 amino acids.

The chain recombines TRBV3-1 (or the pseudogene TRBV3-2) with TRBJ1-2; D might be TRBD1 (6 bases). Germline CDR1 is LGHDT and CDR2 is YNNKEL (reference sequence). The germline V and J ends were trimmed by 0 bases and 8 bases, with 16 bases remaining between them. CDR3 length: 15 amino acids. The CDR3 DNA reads TGTGCCAGCAGCCAAGATAGGGGATGGGGGCGCGGCTACACCTTC. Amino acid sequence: CASSQDRGWGRGYTF.

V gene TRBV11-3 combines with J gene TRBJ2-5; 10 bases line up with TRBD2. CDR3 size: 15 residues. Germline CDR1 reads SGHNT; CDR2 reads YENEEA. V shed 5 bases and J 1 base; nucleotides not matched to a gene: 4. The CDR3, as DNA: TGTGCCAGCAGCCCAGCGGGAGGGGCCCAAGAGACCCAGTACTTC. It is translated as CASSPAGGAQETQYF. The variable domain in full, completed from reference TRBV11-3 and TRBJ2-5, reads EAGVVQSPRYKIIEKKQPVAFWCNPISGHNTLYWYLQNLGQGPELLIRYENEEAVDDSQLPKDRFSAERLKGVDSTLKIQPAELGDSAVYLCASSPAGGAQETQYFGPGTRLLVL.

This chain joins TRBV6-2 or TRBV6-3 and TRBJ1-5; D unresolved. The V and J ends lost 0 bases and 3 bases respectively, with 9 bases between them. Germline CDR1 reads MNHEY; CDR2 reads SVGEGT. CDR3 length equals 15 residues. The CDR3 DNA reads TGTGCCAGCAGTTACTCCCATGCGTCCAATCAGCCCCAGCATTTT. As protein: CASSYSHASNQPQHF.

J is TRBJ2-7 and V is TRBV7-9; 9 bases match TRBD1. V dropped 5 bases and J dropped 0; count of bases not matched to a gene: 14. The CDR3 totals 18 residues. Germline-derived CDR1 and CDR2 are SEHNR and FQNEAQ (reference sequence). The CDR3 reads CASSHGTFRDRDSYEQYF. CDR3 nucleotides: TGTGCCAGCAGCCACGGAACGTTCCGGGACAGGGACTCCTACGAGCAGTACTTC. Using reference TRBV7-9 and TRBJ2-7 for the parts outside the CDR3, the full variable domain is DTGVSQNPRHKITKRGQNVTFRCDPISEHNRLYWYRQTLGQGPEFLTYFQNEAQLEKSRLLSDRFSAERPKGSFSTLEIQRTEQGDSAMYLCASSHGTFRDRDSYEQYFGPGTRLTVT.

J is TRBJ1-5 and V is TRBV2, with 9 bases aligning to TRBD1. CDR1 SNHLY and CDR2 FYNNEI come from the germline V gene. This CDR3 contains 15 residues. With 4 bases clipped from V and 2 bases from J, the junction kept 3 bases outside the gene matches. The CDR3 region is CASSGQGDRNQPQHF. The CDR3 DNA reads TGTGCCAGCAGTGGACAGGGGGATCGCAATCAGCCCCAGCATTTT.